The next 16 T cell receptor beta chains were all read from a single sample in a study of cytomegalovirus exposure and HLA in healthy donors. PCR primers comprised 60 Vbeta and 13 Jbeta primers. Clones were sequenced by immunoSEQ multiplex PCR, and TCRdb holds only the in-frame ones, with some missing. The profile shows 160,000 or so clones, approximately 86% of them singletons. Sequencing was done on a sample of PBMCs. These receptors all stem from a woman between 18 and 30 years old in good health and CMV-seronegative.

V is TRBV6-5 and J is TRBJ1-1; 7 positions match TRBD1. V lost 6 bases to trimming and J lost 3 bases; unmatched junction nucleotides: 7. Germline V lookup: CDR1 MNHEY, CDR2 SVGAGI. The CDR3 extends over 14 amino acids. CDR3 loop: CASRQQGYHTEAFF. In DNA form, the CDR3 reads TGTGCCAGCAGACAACAGGGGTATCACACTGAAGCTTTCTTT.

The chain carries TRBV6-1 and TRBJ2-1, with 9 bases lining up with TRBD2. This CDR3 contains 15 residues. V gave up 7 bases and J gave up 0 bases; unmatched junction bases: 4. The germline CDR1 and CDR2 sequences are MNHNS and SASEGT. DNA of the CDR3: TGTGCCAGCACCGAAGCGGGGGGCTCCTACAATGAGCAGTTCTTC. It specifies CASTEAGGSYNEQFF.

This chain uses TRBV28 with TRBJ2-3, with TRBD1 identical over 7 bases. CDR1 and CDR2 from the germline V gene are MDHEN and SYDVKM. The CDR3 is made up of 14 amino acids. Trimming at V came to 10 bases and at J to 2 bases, leaving 9 bases not matched to a gene. In DNA form, the CDR3 reads TGTGCCACCAGGGACAGAAGATTCACAGATACGCAGTATTTT. Its protein is CATRDRRFTDTQYF.

The J gene is TRBJ2-5, the V gene TRBV5-4; 8 bases agree with TRBD2. The J call may be faulty, since TRBJ2-7 better matches the DNA end. The CDR3 totals 14 residues. Germline V lookup: CDR1 SGHNT, CDR2 YYREEE (reference sequence). The CDR3 is CASSMKILAGEQYF. As DNA, the CDR3 is TGTGCCAGCAGCATGAAGATCCTAGCGGGCGAGCAGTACTTC.

The chain's CDR3 is CASSFPGGISGANVLTF. As DNA, the CDR3 is TGTGCCAGCAGTTTCCCCGGGGGGATCTCTGGGGCCAACGTCCTGACTTTC. This chain links TRBV28 with TRBJ2-6, with 7 bases matching TRBD2. Per the germline V gene, CDR1 is MDHEN and CDR2 is SYDVKM. This CDR3 is built from 17 residues. The ends lost 3 bases at V and 0 bases at J; junction bases unmatched: 5.

About this clone itself: Other DNA variants within this sample encode the same CDR3. This chain links TRBV10-3 with TRBJ1-3, with D unresolved. V lost 9 bases and J lost 7, with 13 bases in between. This CDR3 is 12 amino acids long. Germline CDR1 ENHRY, CDR2 SYGVKD. The CDR3 reads CAISLGGNTIYF. The CDR3 coding sequence is TGTGCCATTAGTTTGGGCGGGAACACCATATATTTT.

This sequence joins TRBV10-1 and TRBJ1-1; D might be TRBD1 (6 bases). The ends were cut back, 6 bases at V and 3 bases at J, with 11 bases in the middle. The CDR3 covers 13 residues. Per the germline V gene, CDR1 is WNHNN and CDR2 is SYGVQD (reference sequence). The chain's CDR3 is CASRESGDTEAFF. CDR3 sequence (DNA): TGCGCCAGCAGGGAATCAGGGGACACTGAAGCTTTCTTT.

Regarding this clone: One junction end disagrees with the germline gene, perhaps due to a read error. The rearrangement uses TRBV4-1 and TRBJ1-2; D remains ambiguous. CDR1 is MGHRA, CDR2 YSYEKL, per germline. The CDR3 is made up of 13 amino acids. The DNA for the CDR3 is TGCGCCAGCAGTCAAGACTCGGGGTATGGCTACACCTTC. This translates into CASSQDSGYGYTF.

The chain carries TRBV6-1 and TRBJ2-1, with D perhaps TRBD2 (5 bases). Looked up from germline, CDR1 is MNHNS and CDR2 is SASEGT. V was clipped by 2 bases and J by 9 bases, with 11 bases between them. CDR3 length: 13 residues. CDR3 region: CASSESPGIEQFF. DNA of the CDR3: TGTGCCAGCAGTGAATCCCCGGGGATTGAGCAGTTCTTC.

This clone was detected only once. V usage is TRBV27 and J usage is TRBJ2-2, with 7 bases identical to TRBD2. Trimming removed 7 bases from V and 5 bases from J; junction bases left unmatched: 13. Per germline, CDR1 MNHEY and CDR2 SMNVEV (reference sequence). This CDR3 spans 16 amino acids. CDR3 amino acids: CASIPWEGLGTGELFF. The CDR3 DNA reads as TGTGCCAGCATCCCGTGGGAGGGTTTGGGGACCGGGGAGCTGTTTTTT.

This clone was seen a single time. The CDR3 bases are TGTGCCAGCAGCCCAATGCCTTGGACAGGGGGACAAGAGACCCAGTACTTC. Translating it yields CASSPMPWTGGQETQYF. This chain links TRBV7-9 with TRBJ2-5; 10 nucleotides align to TRBD1. CDR3 length equals 17 residues. CDR1 is SEHNR, CDR2 FQNEAQ, per germline (reference sequence). The trim removed 5 bases at V and 2 bases at J, leaving 11 bases unmatched.

The V and J genes are TRBV28 and TRBJ2-1, with 11 bases aligning to TRBD2. V gave up 6 bases and J gave up 2 bases; unmatched junction bases: 0. The CDR3 sequence is 14 residues long. From germline, CDR1 is MDHEN and CDR2 SYDVKM. CDR3 in DNA: TGTGCCAGCAGGACTAGCGGGGCCTACAATGAGCAGTTCTTC. Protein sequence: CASRTSGAYNEQFF. Full variable domain (rest looked up from reference TRBV28 and TRBJ2-1): DVKVTQSSRYLVKRTGEKVFLECVQDMDHENMFWYRQDPGLGLRLIYFSYDVKMKEKGDIPEGYSVSREKKERFSLILESASTNQTSMYLCASRTSGAYNEQFFGPGTRLTVL.

The rearrangement uses TRBV30 and TRBJ2-7, with TRBD1 as a possible D gene (6 bases). V was pared by 2 bases and J by 3 bases, with 14 bases between. In germline, CDR1 is GTSNPN, CDR2 SVGIG (reference sequence). The CDR3 runs 14 residues. This chain's CDR3 is CAWSQGGMFYEQYF. In DNA, the CDR3 is TGTGCCTGGAGTCAAGGGGGAATGTTCTACGAGCAGTACTTC.

For this clone: At one end, the junction sequence differs from germline, possibly due to a read error. The V call is TRBV7-9, the J call TRBJ2-7, with 8 bases lining up with TRBD2. Germline V gene lookup returns CDR1 SEHNR and CDR2 FQNEAQ (reference sequence). CDR3 length: 18 residues. CDR3 nucleotide sequence: TGTTCCAGCAACCCGGGGGCTACACTAGCGGAGAGCACCGGCGAGCAGTACTTC. This codes for CSSNPGATLAESTGEQYF.

The rearrangement joins TRBV7-9 to TRBJ2-5; D gene ambiguous. The CDR3 is 12 amino acids. CDR1 and CDR2 (germline): SEHNR, FQNEAQ (reference sequence). The ends were cut back, 5 bases at V and 11 bases at J, with 15 bases in the middle. The CDR3 coding sequence is TGTGCCAGCAGCGCAAGTTTTAGTGAGCAGTACTTC. Its translation: CASSASFSEQYF.

This chain connects TRBV28 to TRBJ2-5; tentative D call: TRBD1 (5 bases). The J call may be mistaken, given a closer DNA end match to TRBJ2-7. Per germline, CDR1 MDHEN and CDR2 SYDVKM. This CDR3 comprises 12 residues. CDR3 region: CASMGPSYEQYF. CDR3 nucleotides: TGTGCCAGCATGGGGCCCTCCTACGAGCAGTACTTC.